This TCR beta chain emerged from a study of post-analysis software for immune sequencing data. General study findings and limits: Controls had lower frequencies than patients of four or five TRBV segments, which included TRBV5-6, TRBV5-1 and TRBV20-1.

In this sample, this clonotype turned up a few times. What it binds is unknown. It may be a read error: a sequence one base away is much more abundant. Prepared libraries of TCR beta cDNA carried unique molecular identifiers. TCRdb itself ran the PCR reads through MiXCR, one entry per CDR3 protein. The repertoire holds hundreds of thousands of distinct CDR3 sequences, approximately 34% seen once, with under 5% in the top ten. CDR1 MGHRA and CDR2 YSYEKL come from the germline V gene. The CDR3 is 15 amino acids. With 4 bases clipped from V and 11 bases from J, the junction kept 14 bases outside the gene matches.

Sequenced: blood. This receptor was obtained from a girl aged 10 to 17 with multiple sclerosis. The J gene is TRBJ2-5, the V gene TRBV4-1; 9 nucleotides line up with TRBD1. This CDR3 reads CASSPGQGGDNEQYF. CDR3 DNA: TGCGCCAGCAGCCCGGGACAGGGCGGCGACAATGAGCAGTACTTC.